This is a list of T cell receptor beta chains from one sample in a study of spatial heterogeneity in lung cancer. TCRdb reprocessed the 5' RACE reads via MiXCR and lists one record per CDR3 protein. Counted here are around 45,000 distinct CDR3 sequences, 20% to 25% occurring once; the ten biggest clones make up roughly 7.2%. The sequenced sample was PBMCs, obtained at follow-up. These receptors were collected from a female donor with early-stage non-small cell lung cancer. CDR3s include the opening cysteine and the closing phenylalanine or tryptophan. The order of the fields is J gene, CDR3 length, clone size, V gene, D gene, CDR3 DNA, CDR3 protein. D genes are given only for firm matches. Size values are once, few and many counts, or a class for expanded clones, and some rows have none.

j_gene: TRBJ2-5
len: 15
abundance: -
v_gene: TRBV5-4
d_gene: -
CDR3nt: TGTGCCAGCAGCTTGGCTTACCCGACCTCGGAGACCCAGTACTTC
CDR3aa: CASSLAYPTSETQYF

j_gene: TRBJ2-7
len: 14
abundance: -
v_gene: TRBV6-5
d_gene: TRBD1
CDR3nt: TGTGCCAGCAGTGCCGGGACAGTACACTACGAGCAGTACTTC
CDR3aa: CASSAGTVHYEQYF

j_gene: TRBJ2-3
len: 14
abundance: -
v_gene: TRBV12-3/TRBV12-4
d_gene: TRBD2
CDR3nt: TGTGCCAGCAAATCCACTAGCGGCACAGATACGCAGTATTTT
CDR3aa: CASKSTSGTDTQYF

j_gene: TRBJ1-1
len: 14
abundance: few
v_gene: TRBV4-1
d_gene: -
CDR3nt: TGCGCCAGCAGCCAAGTTGGGGGACGGGCTGAAGCTTTCTTT
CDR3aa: CASSQVGGRAEAFF

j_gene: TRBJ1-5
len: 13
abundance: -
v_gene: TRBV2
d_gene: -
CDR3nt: TGTGCCAGCGCCTCCGGACAGCCCATCGCCCAGCATTTT
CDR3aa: CASASGQPIAQHF

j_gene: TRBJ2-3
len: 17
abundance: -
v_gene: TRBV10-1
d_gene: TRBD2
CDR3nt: TGCGCCAGCAGTGAGTCGCCTAGCGGGACGGTCACAGATACGCATTATTTT
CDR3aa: CASSESPSGTVTDTHYF

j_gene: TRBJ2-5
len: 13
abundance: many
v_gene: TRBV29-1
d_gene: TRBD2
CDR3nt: TGCAGCGTTGTCTCTAGCGGGCAAGAGACCCAGTACTTC
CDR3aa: CSVVSSGQETQYF

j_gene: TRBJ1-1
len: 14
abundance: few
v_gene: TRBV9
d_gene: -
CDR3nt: TGTGCCAGCAGCGTAGAATCAAGGGGCACTGAAGCTTTCTTT
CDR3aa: CASSVESRGTEAFF

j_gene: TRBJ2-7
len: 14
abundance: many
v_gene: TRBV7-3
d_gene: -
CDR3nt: TGTGCCAGCAGCCCCTTATCCAGCTCCTACGAGCAGTACTTC
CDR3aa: CASSPLSSSYEQYF

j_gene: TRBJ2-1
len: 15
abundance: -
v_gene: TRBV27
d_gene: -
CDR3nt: TGTGCCAGCAGGAGGGGGACTCCAGGGGGCAATGAGCAGTTCTTC
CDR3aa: CASRRGTPGGNEQFF

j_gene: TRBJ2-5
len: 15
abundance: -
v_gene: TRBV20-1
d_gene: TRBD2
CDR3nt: TGCAGTGCTAGAGTTAATAGCGGGGGGCAAGAGACCCAGTACTTC
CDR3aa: CSARVNSGGQETQYF

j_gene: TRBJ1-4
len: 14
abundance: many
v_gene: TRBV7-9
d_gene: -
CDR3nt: TGTGCCAGCAGCTTAGCGGCGGAAAATGAAAAACTGTTTTTT
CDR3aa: CASSLAAENEKLFF

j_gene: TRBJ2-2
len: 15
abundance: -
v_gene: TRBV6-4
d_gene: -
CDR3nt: TGTGCCAGCAGTAAGGCCGGCGGGGTCCCCGGGGAGCTGTTTTTT
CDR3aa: CASSKAGGVPGELFF

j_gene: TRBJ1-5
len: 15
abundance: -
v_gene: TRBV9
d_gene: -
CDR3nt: TGTGCCAGCAGCGCGACAGGTTTCCTCTACCAGCCCCAGCATTTT
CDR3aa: CASSATGFLYQPQHF

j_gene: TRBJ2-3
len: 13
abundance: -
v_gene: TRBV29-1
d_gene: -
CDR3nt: TGCAGCGTTGACATATCCCCCACAGATACGCAGTATTTT
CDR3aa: CSVDISPTDTQYF

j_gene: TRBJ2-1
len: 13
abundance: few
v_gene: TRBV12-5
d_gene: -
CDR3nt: TGTGCTAGTGGTTTGTGGGGTTGGAATGAGCAGTTCTTC
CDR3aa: CASGLWGWNEQFF

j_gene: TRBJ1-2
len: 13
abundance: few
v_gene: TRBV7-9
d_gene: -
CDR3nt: TGTGCCAGCAGCCTGCAGGCCACCTATGGCTACACCTTC
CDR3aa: CASSLQATYGYTF

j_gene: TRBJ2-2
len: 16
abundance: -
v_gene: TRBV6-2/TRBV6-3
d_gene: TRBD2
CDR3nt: TGTGCCAGCCAGTTAGAGGGAGGGCCGTACACCGGGGAGCTGTTTTTT
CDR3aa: CASQLEGGPYTGELFF

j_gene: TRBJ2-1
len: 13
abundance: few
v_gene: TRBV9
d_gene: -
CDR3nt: TGTGCCAGCAGCGTAGCTGAGGGGACTGAGCAGTTCTTC
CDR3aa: CASSVAEGTEQFF

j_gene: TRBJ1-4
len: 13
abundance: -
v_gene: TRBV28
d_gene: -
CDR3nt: TGTGCCAGCAGTACCGGGGGTAATGAAAAACTGTTTTTT
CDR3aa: CASSTGGNEKLFF

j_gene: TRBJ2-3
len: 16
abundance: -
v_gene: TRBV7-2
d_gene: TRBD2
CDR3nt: TGTGCCAGCAGCCTGCAGGCCGGGAGGACCACAGATACGCAGTATTTT
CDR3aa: CASSLQAGRTTDTQYF

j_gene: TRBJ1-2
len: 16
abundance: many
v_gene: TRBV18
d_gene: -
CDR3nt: TGTGCCAGCTCACCGACAGTCGATCAACGAGACTATGGCTACACCTTC
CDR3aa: CASSPTVDQRDYGYTF